This TCR beta chain emerged from a study of T cell responses to AZD1222 COVID-19 vaccine. The study, taken as a whole, reports: Reportedly, nearly half of unique spike TCRs recognized epitopes outside B.1.351/B.1.1.7 mutations. It was only six AZD1222 recipients who were seropositive at baseline. Possibly, clonal diversity was underestimated; donors were largely white British and included more females.

Sequencing used immunoSEQ multiplex PCR; TCRdb keeps in-frame clones, though not all of them. The sample shows roughly 91,000 clones, about 85% of them seen only once. Comment on this clone: Its antigen is still unknown.

V was clipped by 5 bases and J by 1 base, with 20 bases between them. The CDR3 has 17 amino acids. Germline assignment: CDR1 SGHTA and CDR2 FQGNSA. The chain carries TRBV7-2 and TRBJ1-1, with a tentative D call TRBD1 (6 bases). The starting material was peripheral blood, obtained on day 0 of AZD1222 vaccination. This sequence was found in an adult in good health. CDR3 DNA sequence: TGTGCCAGCAGCCCCGCCACAAGGGGGGCTGGGAACACTGAAGCTTTCTTT. It is translated as CASSPATRGAGNTEAFF.